This T cell receptor (beta chain) was observed in a study of blood T cell repertoires in COVID-19. Study-level background: Acute-phase and convalescent COVID-19 samples originated in the United States, Italy and Spain.

The CDR3 has 14 residues. With V trimmed by 6 bases and J by 5 bases, 8 bases remained unmatched. CDR1 and CDR2 from the germline V gene are SNHLY and FYNNEI. The table came from immunoSEQ multiplex PCR; TCRdb's copy has only in-frame clones and leaves some out. The sample shows about 110,000 clones, over 75% of them seen only once. Specimen: peripheral blood. The source of this sequence is a woman in her 50s with acute or convalescent COVID-19. The chain combines TRBV2 with TRBJ1-1; 8 positions match TRBD1. The CDR3 region is CASRKDRDGTEAFF. The DNA of the CDR3 is TGTGCCAGCAGAAAGGACAGGGACGGAACTGAAGCTTTCTTT.